This T cell receptor (beta chain) was sequenced for a study of early stage breast cancer tumors. At the level of the study: About 70% of the 16 invasive tumors were ER+, PR+ and HER2-. Among around twelve ER+/PR+/HER2- tumors, eight were ductal, four lobular.

The ends were cut back, 5 bases at V and 7 bases at J, with 15 bases in the middle. The CDR3 sequence is 13 residues long. Germline V gives CDR1 SGHVS, CDR2 FQNEAQ. Study conclusions and caveats: In about 85% of the 16 patients, blood comparison separated tumor from normal breast. Compared with adjacent normal breast tissue, tumors showed 2.5 to 3-fold greater T cell density and higher clonality.

Repertoires were generated with immunoSEQ multiplex PCR, while TCRdb's copy carries only in-frame clones and drops some. This table holds tens of thousands of clones, 65% to 85% found once. The table lists this clone with a few counts. Its antigen remains unknown. The chain joins TRBV7-8 to TRBJ2-7; TRBD2 is a possible D gene (6 bases). The TCR comes from a person between 60 and 69 years old with breast cancer. The sample comprised blood. CDR3 in DNA: TGTGCCAGCAGCAACGGCGGGGAACGGGAGCAGTACTTC. Encoded protein: CASSNGGEREQYF.